Each of the 11 T cell receptor beta chains below was sequenced from the same sample in a study of OX40 agonist ivuxolimab in advanced cancers. Profiling relied on immunoSEQ multiplex PCR, and the TCRdb table lists in-frame clones only, not all of them. The table records about 69,000 clones, more than 70% of them present only once. The sample consisted of CD4+ or CD8+ T cells sorted from blood, taken in a trial of the OX40 agonist ivuxolimab. These receptors were obtained from an adult with an advanced solid tumor such as melanoma, head and neck, liver or kidney cancer.

This chain uses TRBV29-1 with TRBJ1-4; D not certain. Germline V gene lookup returns CDR1 SQVTM and CDR2 ANQGSEA. Trimming shortened V by 7 bases and J by 0 bases, and 9 bases separated the two germline ends. The CDR3 contains 13 residues. The CDR3 nucleotides are TGCAGCGCTAGCCGCTCAACTAATGAAAAACTGTTTTTT. Translating gives CSASRSTNEKLFF.

This sequence joins TRBV2 and TRBJ1-5; D may be TRBD1 (5 bases). The germline gives CDR1 SNHLY, CDR2 FYNNEI. Trimming shortened V by 4 bases and J by 2 bases, and 15 bases separated the two germline ends. This CDR3 comprises 16 residues. The CDR3 loop reads CASSVFGRAGNQPQHF. The CDR3, as DNA: TGTGCCAGCAGTGTCTTCGGCAGGGCGGGCAATCAGCCCCAGCATTTT.

The V call is TRBV13, the J call TRBJ2-2; D ambiguous. The germline V gene has CDR1 PRHDT and CDR2 FYEKMQ (reference sequence). The CDR3 contains 15 residues. V was shortened by 0 bases and J by 0 bases, with 5 bases between the two germline ends. The CDR3 DNA reads TGTGCCAGCAGCTTAGGCCTACCGAACACCGGGGAGCTGTTTTTT. It specifies CASSLGLPNTGELFF.

V and J are TRBV7-3 and TRBJ2-6; D call uncertain. V was trimmed by 6 bases and J by 0 bases, leaving 24 bases between them. The CDR3 extends over 20 amino acids. Germline CDR1 reads SGHTA; CDR2 reads FQGTGA. The CDR3: CASRKSGYLDRSSGANVLTF. DNA for the CDR3: TGTGCCAGCAGAAAAAGTGGATATCTTGACCGATCCTCTGGGGCCAACGTCCTGACTTTC.

The chain links TRBV5-4 to TRBJ1-2, with D possibly TRBD1 on 6 matching bases. The CDR3 spans 14 residues. The V gene lost 4 bases and the J gene lost 6 bases, with 16 bases spanning the gap. The V gene's germline CDR1 is SGHNT and CDR2 YYREEE (reference sequence). Here the CDR3 reads CASSPVGRGDGYTF. CDR3 coding DNA: TGTGCCAGCAGCCCGGTCGGCAGGGGCGATGGCTACACCTTC. Full variable domain (outside the CDR3, taken from reference TRBV5-4 and TRBJ1-2): ETGVTQSPTHLIKTRGQQVTLRCSSQSGHNTVSWYQQALGQGPQFIFQYYREEENGRGNFPPRFSGLQFPNYSSELNVNALELDDSALYLCASSPVGRGDGYTFGSGTRLTVV.

This clone occurred once. The chain joins TRBV5-6 to TRBJ1-1; D not resolved. From germline, CDR1 is SGHDT and CDR2 YYEEEE. CDR3 length: 14 residues. Trimming left V 1 base short and J 3 bases short, with 10 bases between. The CDR3 here is CASSLRGVDTEAFF. The CDR3, as DNA: TGTGCCAGCAGCTTGAGAGGCGTGGACACTGAAGCTTTCTTT.

The chain carries TRBV5-1 and TRBJ2-7; D call uncertain. This CDR3 has 12 residues. Per the germline V gene, CDR1 is SGHRS and CDR2 is YFSETQ. V gave up 4 bases and J gave up 1 base, with 6 bases separating them. The CDR3 loop is CASSPDSYEQYF. In DNA form, the CDR3 reads TGCGCCAGCAGCCCGGATTCCTACGAGCAGTACTTC.

This rearrangement joins TRBV29-1 to TRBJ1-3; D is possibly TRBD1 (5 bases). Germline lookup yields CDR1 SQVTM and CDR2 ANQGSEA. This CDR3 has 12 amino acids. V dropped 4 bases and J dropped 2 bases, with 6 bases sitting between them. CDR3 protein: CSVATAGNTIYF. DNA for the CDR3: TGCAGCGTTGCGACAGCTGGAAACACCATATATTTT.

The chain combines TRBV27 with TRBJ2-7; possible D gene TRBD2, 5 bases. Germline V gives CDR1 MNHEY, CDR2 SMNVEV (reference sequence). V was trimmed by 1 base and J by 2 bases, leaving 9 bases between them. The CDR3 loop spans 14 amino acids. In DNA, the CDR3 is TGTGCCAGCAGTTTATATTCCGGGGCCTACGAGCAGTACTTC. It is translated as CASSLYSGAYEQYF.

The chain links TRBV10-3 to TRBJ1-4, with unresolved D. Germline V gene data show CDR1 as ENHRY and CDR2 as SYGVKD. The CDR3 is 16 amino acids. Trimming left V 3 bases short and J 0 bases short, with 11 bases between. CDR3 bases: TGTGCCATCAGTGAATTCCAGAGTGCAACTAATGAAAAACTGTTTTTT. Amino acids: CAISEFQSATNEKLFF.

The chain links TRBV28 to TRBJ2-7; D uncertain. With 5 bases removed from V and 0 bases from J, the gap between germline ends came to 14 bases. The CDR3 is made up of 15 amino acids. Per the germline V gene, CDR1 is MDHEN and CDR2 is SYDVKM. The DNA of the CDR3 is TGTGCCAGCAGTAGCCCCGTGGTGGGCTCCTACGAGCAGTACTTC. It translates to CASSSPVVGSYEQYF.